Here is one T cell receptor beta chain with its context. The antigen is not known. The data stem from a study of OX40 agonist ivuxolimab in advanced cancers. Overall study results and limits: Dosing at 0.1 to 3.0 mg/kg was accompanied by clonal expansion of CD4+ and CD8+ blood T cells by week 6. Expanded peripheral T-cell antigen specificity went undetermined.

Clones were read by immunoSEQ multiplex PCR, and TCRdb kept only the in-frame ones, dropping some. The profile shows roughly 64,000 clones, around 84% of them singletons. Blood was sampled at baseline, cycle 4 day 1, and cycle 7 day 1. Germline V gene lookup returns CDR1 KGHSH and CDR2 LQKENI. V dropped 2 bases and J dropped 3; count of bases not matched to a gene: 2. This CDR3 has 14 amino acids. The gene calls are TRBV18 and TRBJ2-3; 7 nucleotides agree with TRBD1. The clonotype was recovered from an adult with an advanced solid tumor such as melanoma, head and neck, liver or kidney cancer. This specimen consisted of CD4+ or CD8+ T cells sorted from blood, obtained in a trial of the OX40 agonist ivuxolimab. The CDR3 sequence: CASSPGQVTDTQYF. The CDR3 coding sequence is TGTGCCAGCTCACCAGGACAGGTTACAGATACGCAGTATTTT.